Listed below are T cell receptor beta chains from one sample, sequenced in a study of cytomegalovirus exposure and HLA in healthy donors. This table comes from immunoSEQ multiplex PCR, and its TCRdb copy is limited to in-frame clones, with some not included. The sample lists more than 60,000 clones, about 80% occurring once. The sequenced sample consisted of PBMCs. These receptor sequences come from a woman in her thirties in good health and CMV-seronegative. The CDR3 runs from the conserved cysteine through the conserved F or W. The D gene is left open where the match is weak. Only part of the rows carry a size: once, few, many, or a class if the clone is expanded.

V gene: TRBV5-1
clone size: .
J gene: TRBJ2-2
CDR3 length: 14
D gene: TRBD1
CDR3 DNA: TGCGCCAGCAAAGGGACAGGGTCGGTCGGGGAGCTGTTTTTT
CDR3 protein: CASKGTGSVGELFF

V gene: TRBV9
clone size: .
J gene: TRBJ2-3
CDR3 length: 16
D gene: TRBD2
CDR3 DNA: TGTGCCAGCAGCTCCCGACTAGCGGCTAGCACAGATACGCAGTATTTT
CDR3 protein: CASSSRLAASTDTQYF

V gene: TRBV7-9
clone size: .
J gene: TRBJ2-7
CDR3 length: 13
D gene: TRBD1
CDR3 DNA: TGTGCCAGCAGCACCAGGGGGCCGGGGGAGCAGTACTTC
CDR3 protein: CASSTRGPGEQYF

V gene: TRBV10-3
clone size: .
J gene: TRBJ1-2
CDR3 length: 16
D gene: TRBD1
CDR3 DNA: TGTGCCATCAGTGAGGGAGGGACAGGGGGCGTCTATGGCTACACCTTC
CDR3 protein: CAISEGGTGGVYGYTF

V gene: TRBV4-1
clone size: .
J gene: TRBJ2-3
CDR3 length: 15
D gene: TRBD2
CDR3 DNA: TGCGCCAGCAGCTCCTCCGGACTAGCGGCAGATACGCAGTATTTT
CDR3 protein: CASSSSGLAADTQYF

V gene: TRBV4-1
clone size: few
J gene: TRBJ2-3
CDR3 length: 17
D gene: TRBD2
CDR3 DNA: TGCGCCAGCAGCCAAGTACGAGCGGGGGGGCCCGGAGATACGCAGTATTTT
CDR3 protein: CASSQVRAGGPGDTQYF

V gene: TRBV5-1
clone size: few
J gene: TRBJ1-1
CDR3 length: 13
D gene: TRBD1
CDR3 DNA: TGCGCCAGCAGCTTCGGACAGGCCTCTGAAGCTTTCTTT
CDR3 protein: CASSFGQASEAFF

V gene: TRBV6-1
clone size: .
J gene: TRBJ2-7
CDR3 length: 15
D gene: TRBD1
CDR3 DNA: TGTGCCAGCAGGGCCGGGACAGGGGGCTCCTACGAGCAGTACTTC
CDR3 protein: CASRAGTGGSYEQYF

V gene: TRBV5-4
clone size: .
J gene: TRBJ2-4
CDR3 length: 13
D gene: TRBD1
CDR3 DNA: TGTGCCAGCAGCACGACAGGGGTGAACATTCAGTACTTC
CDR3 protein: CASSTTGVNIQYF

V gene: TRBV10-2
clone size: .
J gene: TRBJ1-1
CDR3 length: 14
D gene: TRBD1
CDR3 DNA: TGCGCCAGCAGCGCCTGGGACAGGGGGACTGAAGCTTTCTTT
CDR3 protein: CASSAWDRGTEAFF

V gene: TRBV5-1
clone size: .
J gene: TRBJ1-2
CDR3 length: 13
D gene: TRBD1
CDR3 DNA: TGCGCCAGCAGCCTTACCGGGACAGCTGGCTACACCTTC
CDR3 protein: CASSLTGTAGYTF

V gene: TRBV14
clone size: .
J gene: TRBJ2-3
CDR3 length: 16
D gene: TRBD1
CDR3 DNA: TGTGCCAGCAGCCAAGGGGGGACAGGGACCACAGATACGCAGTATTTT
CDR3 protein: CASSQGGTGTTDTQYF

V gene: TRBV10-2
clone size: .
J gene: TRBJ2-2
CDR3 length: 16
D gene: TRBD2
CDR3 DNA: TGCGCCAGCAGACGGGGGGGACCGACTAACACCGGGGAGCTGTTTTTT
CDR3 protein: CASRRGGPTNTGELFF

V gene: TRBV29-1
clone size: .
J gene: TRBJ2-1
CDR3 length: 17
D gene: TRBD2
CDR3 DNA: TGCAGCGTTGGTGGGGCTAGCGGGAGGGGAGCCTACAATGAGCAGTTCTTC
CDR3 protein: CSVGGASGRGAYNEQFF

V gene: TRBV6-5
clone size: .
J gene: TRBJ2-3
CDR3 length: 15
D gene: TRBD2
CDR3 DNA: TGTGCCAGCAGTTTTTGGCGGGAGAGAACAGATACGCAGTATTTT
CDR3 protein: CASSFWRERTDTQYF

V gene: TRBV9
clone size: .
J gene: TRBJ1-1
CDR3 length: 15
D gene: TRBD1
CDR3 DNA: TGTGCCAGCAGCGCCGGAACAGGGGGCATTACTGAAGCTTTCTTT
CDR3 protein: CASSAGTGGITEAFF

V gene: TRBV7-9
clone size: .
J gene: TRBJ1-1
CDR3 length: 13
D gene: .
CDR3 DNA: TGTGCCAGCAGCTCCGCGGCAAACACTGAAGCTTTCTTT
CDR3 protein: CASSSAANTEAFF

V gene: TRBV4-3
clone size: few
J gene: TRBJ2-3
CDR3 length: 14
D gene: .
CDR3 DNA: TGCGCCAGCAGCCAAGATGCACTCCTAGCTACTCAGTATTTT
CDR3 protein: CASSQDALLATQYF

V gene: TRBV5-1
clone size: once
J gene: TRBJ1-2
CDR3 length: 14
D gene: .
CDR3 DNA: TGCGCCAGCAGCTTCCCGGGTGCTAACTATGGCTACACCTTC
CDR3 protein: CASSFPGANYGYTF

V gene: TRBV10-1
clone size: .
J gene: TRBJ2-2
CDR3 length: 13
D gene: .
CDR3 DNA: TGCGCCAGCAGGGCAGGTTTAACCGGGGAGCTGTTTTTT
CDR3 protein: CASRAGLTGELFF

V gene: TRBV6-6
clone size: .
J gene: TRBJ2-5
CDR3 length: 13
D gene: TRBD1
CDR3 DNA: TGTGCCACTACCGGACAGGGGAAAGAGACCCAGTACTTC
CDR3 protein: CATTGQGKETQYF

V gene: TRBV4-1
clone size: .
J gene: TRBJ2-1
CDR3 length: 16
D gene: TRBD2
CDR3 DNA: TGCGCCAGCAGCCAAGTCCCGGGACTACTCGACAATGAGCAGTTCTTC
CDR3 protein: CASSQVPGLLDNEQFF

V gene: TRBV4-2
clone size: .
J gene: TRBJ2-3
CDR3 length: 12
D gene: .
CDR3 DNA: TGTGCCAGCAGCCAAGCCCTAGATACGCAGTATTTT
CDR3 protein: CASSQALDTQYF

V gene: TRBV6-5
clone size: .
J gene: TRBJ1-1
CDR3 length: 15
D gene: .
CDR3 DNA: TGTGCCAGCAGTTATTCCCCAGATACCAACACTGAAGCTTTCTTT
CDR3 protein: CASSYSPDTNTEAFF

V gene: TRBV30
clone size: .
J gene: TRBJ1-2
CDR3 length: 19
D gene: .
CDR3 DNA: TGTGCCTGGAGTGTACCAGGGGCGAAGGGGTGGTTAGCTAACTATGGCTACACCTTC
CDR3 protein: CAWSVPGAKGWLANYGYTF

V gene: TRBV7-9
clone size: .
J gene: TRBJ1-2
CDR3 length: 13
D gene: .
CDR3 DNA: TGTGCCAGCAGCTTAGCGGGGGAGGATGGCTACACCTTC
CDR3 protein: CASSLAGEDGYTF

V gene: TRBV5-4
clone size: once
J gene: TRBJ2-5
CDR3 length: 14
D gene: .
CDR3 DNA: TGTGCCAGCAGCCTTAGCGGGACAGCAGAGACCCAGTACTTC
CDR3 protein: CASSLSGTAETQYF

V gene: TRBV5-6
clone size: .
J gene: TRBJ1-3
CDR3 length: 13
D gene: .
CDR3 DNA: TGTGCCAGCAGCTTGCCCCAGGGAAACACCATATATTTT
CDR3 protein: CASSLPQGNTIYF

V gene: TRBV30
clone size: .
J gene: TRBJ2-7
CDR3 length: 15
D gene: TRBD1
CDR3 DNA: TGTGCCTGGAGTGGACCAGGGGGCCCGAAGCCTGAGCAGTACTTC
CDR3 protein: CAWSGPGGPKPEQYF

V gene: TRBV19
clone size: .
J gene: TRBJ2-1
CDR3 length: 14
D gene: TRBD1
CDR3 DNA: TGTGCCAGTAGGACAGGGGGCTCCTACAATGAGCAGTTCTTC
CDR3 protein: CASRTGGSYNEQFF

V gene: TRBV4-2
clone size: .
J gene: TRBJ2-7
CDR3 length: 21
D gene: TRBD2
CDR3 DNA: TGTGCCAGCAGCCAAGACTCCTACAGTGGACTAGCGGGAGAGCTAAACTACGAGCAGTACTTC
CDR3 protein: CASSQDSYSGLAGELNYEQYF

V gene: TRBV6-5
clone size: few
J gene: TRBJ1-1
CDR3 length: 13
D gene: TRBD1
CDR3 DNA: TGTGCCAGCAGACCGGGACAGGGCACTGAAGCTTTCTTT
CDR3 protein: CASRPGQGTEAFF

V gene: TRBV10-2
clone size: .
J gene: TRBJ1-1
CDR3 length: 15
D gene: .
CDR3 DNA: TGCGCCAGCAGACCATCCCCGGAGTTGAGCACTGAAGCTTTCTTT
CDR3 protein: CASRPSPELSTEAFF

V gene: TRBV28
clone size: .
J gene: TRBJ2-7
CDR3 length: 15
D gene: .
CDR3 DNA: TGTGCCAGCAGTTTAGGAGCCCGACGGAGCTACGAGCAGTACTTC
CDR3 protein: CASSLGARRSYEQYF

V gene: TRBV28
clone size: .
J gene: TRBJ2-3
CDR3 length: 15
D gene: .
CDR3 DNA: TGTGCCAGCAGTCCCTCAGACAGACCCACAGATACGCAGTATTTT
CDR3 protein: CASSPSDRPTDTQYF

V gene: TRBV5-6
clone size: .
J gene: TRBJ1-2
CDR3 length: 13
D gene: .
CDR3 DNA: TGTGCCAGCAGCTTGGACAGAATGTATGGCTACACCTTC
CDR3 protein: CASSLDRMYGYTF

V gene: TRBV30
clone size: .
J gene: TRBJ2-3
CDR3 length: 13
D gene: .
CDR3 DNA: TGTGCCTGGAGTGTAAGCAGCGCAGATACGCAGTATTTT
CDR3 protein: CAWSVSSADTQYF

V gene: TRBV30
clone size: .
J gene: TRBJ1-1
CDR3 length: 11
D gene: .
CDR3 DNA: TGTGCCTGGGTAGAGTACACTGAAGCTTTCTTT
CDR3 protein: CAWVEYTEAFF

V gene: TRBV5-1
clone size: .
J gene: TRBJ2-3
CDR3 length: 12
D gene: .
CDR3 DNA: TGCGCCAGCAGCTTGGGAGGGGATACGCAGTATTTT
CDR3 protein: CASSLGGDTQYF

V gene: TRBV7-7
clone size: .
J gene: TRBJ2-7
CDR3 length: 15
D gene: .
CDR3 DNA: TGTGCCAGCAGCTTAAGAAGGGGCGTGGAGTACGAGCAGTACTTC
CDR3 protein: CASSLRRGVEYEQYF

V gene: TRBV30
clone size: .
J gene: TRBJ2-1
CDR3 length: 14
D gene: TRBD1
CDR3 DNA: TGTGCCTGGGGAAGGTCAGGGGGTGTCCATGAGCAGTTCTTC
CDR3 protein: CAWGRSGGVHEQFF

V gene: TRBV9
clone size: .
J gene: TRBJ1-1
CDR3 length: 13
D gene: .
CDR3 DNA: TGTGCCAGCAGCGGCACAACGAGGGTTGAAGCTTTCTTT
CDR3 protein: CASSGTTRVEAFF

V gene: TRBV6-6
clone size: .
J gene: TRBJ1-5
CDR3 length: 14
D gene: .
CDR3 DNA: TGTGCCAGCACTACGGACATTAGGGTACAGCCCCAGCATTTT
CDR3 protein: CASTTDIRVQPQHF

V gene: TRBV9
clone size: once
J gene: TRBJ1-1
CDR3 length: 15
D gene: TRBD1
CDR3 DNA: TGTGCCAGCAGCGCATCCGGGACAGGGGGCACTGAAGCTTTCTTT
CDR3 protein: CASSASGTGGTEAFF

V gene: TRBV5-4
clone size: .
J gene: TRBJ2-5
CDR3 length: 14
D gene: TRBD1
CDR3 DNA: TGTGCCAGCAGCCGGGACAGGGAGCAAGAGACCCAGTACTTC
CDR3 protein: CASSRDREQETQYF

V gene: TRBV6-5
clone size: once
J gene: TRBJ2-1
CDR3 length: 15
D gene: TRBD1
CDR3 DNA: TGTGCCAGCAGCCGGGACAGGAGCTCCTACAATGAGCAGTTCTTC
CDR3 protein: CASSRDRSSYNEQFF

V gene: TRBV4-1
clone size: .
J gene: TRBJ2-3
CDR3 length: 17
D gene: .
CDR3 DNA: TGCGCCAGCAGCCAAGCTGGGCGGGGGCCTCGCACAGATACGCAGTATTTT
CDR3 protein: CASSQAGRGPRTDTQYF

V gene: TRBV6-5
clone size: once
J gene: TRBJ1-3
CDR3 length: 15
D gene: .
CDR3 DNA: TGTGCCAGCAGTTACGGGCCGAGCTCTGGAAACACCATATATTTT
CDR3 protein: CASSYGPSSGNTIYF

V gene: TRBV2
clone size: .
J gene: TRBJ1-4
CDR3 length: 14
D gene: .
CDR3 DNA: TGTGCCAGCAGTGAAGGGGGGGGGACAAAAAAACTGTTTTTT
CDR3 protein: CASSEGGGTKKLFF

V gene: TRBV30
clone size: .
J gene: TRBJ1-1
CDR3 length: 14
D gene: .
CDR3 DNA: TGTGCCTGGATGTTCCGGGGGATAACCCCTGAAGCTTTCTTT
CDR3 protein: CAWMFRGITPEAFF

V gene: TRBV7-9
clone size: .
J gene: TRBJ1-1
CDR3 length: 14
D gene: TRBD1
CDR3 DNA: TGTGCCAGCAGCCCGACAGGGATGAACACTGAAGCTTTCTTT
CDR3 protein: CASSPTGMNTEAFF

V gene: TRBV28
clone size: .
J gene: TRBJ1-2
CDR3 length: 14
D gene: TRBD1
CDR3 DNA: TGTGCCAGCACTCTGGGACAGGGTAACTATGGCTACACCTTC
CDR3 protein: CASTLGQGNYGYTF

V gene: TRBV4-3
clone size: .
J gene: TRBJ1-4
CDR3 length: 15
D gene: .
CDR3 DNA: TGCGCCAGCAGCCAGGGGCAGGGCACTAATGAAAAACTGTTTTTT
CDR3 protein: CASSQGQGTNEKLFF

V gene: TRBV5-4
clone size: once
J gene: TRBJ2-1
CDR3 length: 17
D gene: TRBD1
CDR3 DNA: TGTGCCAGCAGCCCCGGCCGCTGGACAGGGGGCTCCAATGAGCAGTTCTTC
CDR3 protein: CASSPGRWTGGSNEQFF

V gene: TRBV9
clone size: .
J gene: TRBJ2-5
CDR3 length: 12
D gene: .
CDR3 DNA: TGTGCCAGCAGCGTAACGGGGGAGACCCAGTACTTC
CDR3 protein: CASSVTGETQYF

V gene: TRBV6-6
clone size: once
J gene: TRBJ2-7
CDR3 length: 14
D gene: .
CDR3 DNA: TGTGCCAGCGGTGGGGGGACAGACCTCTACGAGCAGTACTTC
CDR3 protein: CASGGGTDLYEQYF

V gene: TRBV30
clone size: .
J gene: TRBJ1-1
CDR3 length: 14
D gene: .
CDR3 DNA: TGTGCCTGGAGCCAGTTCACACGGAACACTGAAGCTTTCTTT
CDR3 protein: CAWSQFTRNTEAFF